The clone carrying this TCR beta chain appeared many times. This sample is drawn from a study of T cells in Graves' hyperthyroidism and ophthalmopathy. In germline, CDR1 is MNHEY, CDR2 SVGAGI. This CDR3 contains 14 residues. V lost 3 bases, J lost 6 bases, and 14 bases lay in between. TCR beta CDR3 regions were amplified from RNA transcripts. The HTBI primer set was used in a first-round RT-PCR of the TCR CDR3. Using its own MiXCR run on the multiplex PCR reads, TCRdb lists one record per CDR3 protein. The table lists 300,000 or so distinct CDR3 sequences, approximately 15% of them singletons. This chain joins TRBV6-5 and TRBJ1-2; a weak D match, TRBD1 (5 bases). Sequencing input: blood. The source is a woman in her sixties or seventies with Graves' ophthalmopathy. CDR3 residues: CASSYGGRENGYTF. CDR3 coding DNA: TGTGCCAGCAGTTATGGCGGCAGGGAGAATGGCTACACCTTC.